Listed below are T cell receptor beta chains from one sample, sequenced in a study of radiotherapy plus CTLA-4 blockade in lung cancer. Clones were read by immunoSEQ multiplex PCR, and TCRdb kept only the in-frame ones, dropping some. The sample shows roughly 50,000 clones, approximately 78% of them seen only once. The specimen comprised peripheral blood, sampled from a patient treated with radiotherapy plus ipilimumab. Source of these receptors: a human donor with non-small cell lung cancer who had stable disease on radiotherapy plus ipilimumab. Each CDR3 is given with its conserved first and last residue. A D gene is named only where the DNA matches it firmly. Clone size is stated in some rows and not others, as once, few, many or a class when expanded.

v_gene: TRBV7-6; abundance: -; d_gene: TRBD1; j_gene: TRBJ1-2; CDR3aa: CASSLATPTGQGANYGYTF; CDR3nt: TGTGCCAGCAGCTTAGCCACACCCACAGGACAGGGGGCTAACTATGGCTACACCTTC
v_gene: TRBV25-1; abundance: -; d_gene: -; j_gene: TRBJ1-4; CDR3aa: CASSPPGGRWEKLFF; CDR3nt: TGTGCCAGCAGTCCGCCCGGGGGTCGGTGGGAAAAACTGTTTTTT
v_gene: TRBV4-1; abundance: -; d_gene: TRBD2; j_gene: TRBJ2-1; CDR3aa: CASSQRAGAYNEQFF; CDR3nt: TGCGCCAGCAGCCAAAGAGCGGGAGCTTACAATGAGCAGTTCTTC
v_gene: TRBV5-4; abundance: -; d_gene: -; j_gene: TRBJ1-2; CDR3aa: CASSRWTDQGIF; CDR3nt: TGTGCCAGCAGCCGGTGGACAGACCAAGGCATTTTC
v_gene: TRBV2; abundance: -; d_gene: -; j_gene: TRBJ2-5; CDR3aa: CASLGGAPETQYF; CDR3nt: TGTGCCAGCTTAGGGGGAGCCCCAGAGACCCAGTACTTC
v_gene: TRBV7-9; abundance: -; d_gene: TRBD1; j_gene: TRBJ2-7; CDR3aa: CASSKAGTGFDEQYF; CDR3nt: TGTGCCAGCAGCAAAGCCGGGACAGGGTTCGACGAGCAGTACTTC
v_gene: TRBV6-4; abundance: -; d_gene: TRBD2; j_gene: TRBJ2-1; CDR3aa: CASAARGGRTDNEQFF; CDR3nt: TGTGCCAGCGCCGCCAGGGGCGGGAGGACCGACAATGAGCAGTTCTTC
v_gene: TRBV7-9; abundance: once; d_gene: TRBD2; j_gene: TRBJ2-3; CDR3aa: CASSSPVASGLTDTQYF; CDR3nt: TGTGCCAGCAGCTCGCCGGTGGCTAGCGGGCTCACAGATACGCAGTATTTT
v_gene: TRBV2; abundance: -; d_gene: -; j_gene: TRBJ2-3; CDR3aa: CASSLDADTQYF; CDR3nt: TGTGCCAGCAGTCTAGACGCGGATACGCAGTATTTT
v_gene: TRBV6-6; abundance: few; d_gene: TRBD1; j_gene: TRBJ1-5; CDR3aa: CASSRETGSRQPQHF; CDR3nt: TGTGCCAGCAGTCGAGAGACAGGGTCCCGTCAGCCCCAGCATTTT
v_gene: TRBV9; abundance: -; d_gene: -; j_gene: TRBJ2-2; CDR3aa: CASSVGGRRTNTGELFF; CDR3nt: TGTGCCAGCAGCGTAGGGGGGAGGCGGACGAACACCGGGGAGCTGTTTTTT
v_gene: TRBV5-6; abundance: -; d_gene: TRBD2; j_gene: TRBJ2-2; CDR3aa: CASSLTAGAVTGELFF; CDR3nt: TGTGCCAGCAGCTTGACAGCGGGAGCGGTCACCGGGGAGCTGTTTTTT
v_gene: TRBV6-5; abundance: -; d_gene: TRBD1; j_gene: TRBJ2-7; CDR3aa: CASSVDRGRYEQYF; CDR3nt: TGTGCCAGCAGCGTGGACAGGGGCAGGTACGAGCAGTACTTC
v_gene: TRBV6-6; abundance: -; d_gene: -; j_gene: TRBJ2-4; CDR3aa: CASSLPAKNIQYF; CDR3nt: TGTGCCAGCAGCCTCCCGGCCAAAAACATTCAGTACTTC
v_gene: TRBV10-3; abundance: -; d_gene: -; j_gene: TRBJ1-5; CDR3aa: CAISAARGQPQHF; CDR3nt: TGTGCCATCAGTGCAGCCCGGGGTCAGCCCCAGCATTTT
v_gene: TRBV14; abundance: -; d_gene: TRBD1; j_gene: TRBJ2-2; CDR3aa: CASSQKIRGLTGELFF; CDR3nt: TGTGCCAGCAGCCAGAAAATCAGGGGGCTCACCGGGGAGCTGTTTTTT
v_gene: TRBV18; abundance: -; d_gene: -; j_gene: TRBJ1-1; CDR3aa: CASSGSNTEAFF; CDR3nt: TGTGCCAGCTCGGGCAGCAACACTGAAGCTTTCTTT
v_gene: TRBV15; abundance: -; d_gene: TRBD1; j_gene: TRBJ1-5; CDR3aa: CATSRGTAANQPQHF; CDR3nt: TGTGCCACCAGCCGCGGGACAGCCGCCAATCAGCCCCAGCATTTT
v_gene: TRBV28; abundance: -; d_gene: -; j_gene: TRBJ2-7; CDR3aa: CASSLLGLEQYF; CDR3nt: TGTGCCAGCAGTTTACTGGGACTCGAGCAGTACTTC
v_gene: TRBV29-1; abundance: -; d_gene: TRBD2; j_gene: TRBJ2-7; CDR3aa: CSVEGDGRSYEQYF; CDR3nt: TGCAGCGTTGAAGGGGACGGGAGGTCCTACGAGCAGTACTTC
v_gene: TRBV10-3; abundance: -; d_gene: TRBD1; j_gene: TRBJ1-2; CDR3aa: CAISDDRAYGYTF; CDR3nt: TGTGCCATCAGTGATGACAGGGCCTATGGCTACACCTTC
v_gene: TRBV28; abundance: once; d_gene: -; j_gene: TRBJ1-4; CDR3aa: CASTTRAGGDEKLFF; CDR3nt: TGTGCCAGCACAACTCGGGCGGGGGGTGATGAAAAACTGTTTTTT
v_gene: TRBV7-9; abundance: -; d_gene: -; j_gene: TRBJ1-4; CDR3aa: CASSLGRGGGEKLFF; CDR3nt: TGTGCCAGCAGCTTAGGACGGGGTGGTGGCGAAAAACTGTTTTTT
v_gene: TRBV11-2; abundance: -; d_gene: TRBD2; j_gene: TRBJ2-2; CDR3aa: CASSPGLALSGELFF; CDR3nt: TGTGCCAGCAGCCCTGGACTAGCATTATCCGGGGAGCTGTTTTTT
v_gene: TRBV6-5; abundance: -; d_gene: TRBD2; j_gene: TRBJ2-7; CDR3aa: CASSTSGDSYEQYF; CDR3nt: TGTGCCAGCAGTACTAGCGGGGATTCCTACGAGCAGTACTTC
v_gene: TRBV19; abundance: -; d_gene: TRBD1; j_gene: TRBJ1-5; CDR3aa: CASSTSIGQAQPQHF; CDR3nt: TGTGCCAGTAGTACCTCGATCGGACAGGCTCAGCCCCAGCATTTT
v_gene: TRBV7-2; abundance: -; d_gene: -; j_gene: TRBJ2-7; CDR3aa: CASSLSSLVGYEQYF; CDR3nt: TGTGCCAGCAGCTTAAGTAGCCTCGTCGGCTACGAGCAGTACTTC
v_gene: TRBV2; abundance: -; d_gene: -; j_gene: TRBJ2-6; CDR3aa: CASATQADSGANVLTF; CDR3nt: TGTGCCAGCGCAACCCAGGCCGACTCTGGGGCCAACGTCCTGACTTTC
v_gene: TRBV9; abundance: -; d_gene: TRBD2; j_gene: TRBJ2-5; CDR3aa: CASSKTGLAGGQETQYF; CDR3nt: TGTGCCAGCAGCAAAACAGGACTAGCGGGAGGACAAGAGACCCAGTACTTC
v_gene: TRBV19; abundance: -; d_gene: TRBD1; j_gene: TRBJ1-4; CDR3aa: CASSTDRFNEKLFF; CDR3nt: TGTGCCAGTAGTACGGACAGGTTTAATGAAAAACTGTTTTTT
v_gene: TRBV6-5; abundance: -; d_gene: -; j_gene: TRBJ2-3; CDR3aa: CASSYSAGLTDTQYF; CDR3nt: TGTGCCAGCAGTTACTCGGCCGGACTCACAGATACGCAGTATTTT
v_gene: TRBV21-1; abundance: medium-sized; d_gene: -; j_gene: TRBJ1-5; CDR3aa: CASSKTRSNQPQHF; CDR3nt: TGTGCCAGCAGCAAAACTCGGAGCAATCAGCCCCAGCATTTT
v_gene: TRBV21-1; abundance: -; d_gene: -; j_gene: TRBJ1-4; CDR3aa: CASSGGQESTSNEKLFF; CDR3nt: TGTGCCAGCAGCGGGGGACAGGAGTCAACGTCGAATGAAAAACTGTTTTTT
v_gene: TRBV7-9; abundance: -; d_gene: TRBD2; j_gene: TRBJ2-1; CDR3aa: CASSLDSWGGEQFF; CDR3nt: TGTGCCAGCAGCTTAGATAGTTGGGGAGGGGAGCAGTTCTTC
v_gene: TRBV4-1; abundance: -; d_gene: TRBD1; j_gene: TRBJ2-7; CDR3aa: CASSHPSGTGGYEQNF; CDR3nt: TGCGCCAGCAGCCACCCCTCCGGGACAGGAGGTTACGAGCAGAACTTC
v_gene: TRBV19; abundance: -; d_gene: TRBD2; j_gene: TRBJ2-7; CDR3aa: CASSYGEIRLAGGTYEQYF; CDR3nt: TGTGCCAGTAGTTACGGTGAGATCCGACTAGCGGGAGGGACTTACGAGCAGTACTTC
v_gene: TRBV19; abundance: -; d_gene: TRBD2; j_gene: TRBJ2-3; CDR3aa: CASSMAGLASEGDTQYF; CDR3nt: TGTGCCAGTAGTATGGCGGGACTAGCGTCTGAAGGGGATACGCAGTATTTT
v_gene: TRBV27; abundance: few; d_gene: -; j_gene: TRBJ2-7; CDR3aa: CASSLATGEQYF; CDR3nt: TGTGCCAGCAGTTTAGCGACTGGAGAGCAGTACTTC
v_gene: TRBV6-4; abundance: -; d_gene: TRBD2; j_gene: TRBJ2-7; CDR3aa: CASSDPAGVEQYF; CDR3nt: TGTGCCAGCAGTGACCCCGCGGGGGTAGAGCAGTACTTC
v_gene: TRBV30; abundance: -; d_gene: -; j_gene: TRBJ2-1; CDR3aa: CAWSVLLGVYYEQFF; CDR3nt: TGTGCCTGGAGTGTACTCCTGGGAGTCTATTATGAGCAGTTCTTC
v_gene: TRBV11-1; abundance: -; d_gene: -; j_gene: TRBJ2-1; CDR3aa: CASSLARRVGEQFF; CDR3nt: TGTGCCAGCAGCTTAGCGCGGCGGGTCGGTGAGCAGTTCTTC
v_gene: TRBV11-2; abundance: once; d_gene: -; j_gene: TRBJ2-7; CDR3aa: CASSLGDWVYEQYF; CDR3nt: TGTGCCAGCAGCTTAGGGGACTGGGTCTACGAGCAGTACTTC
v_gene: TRBV5-8; abundance: -; d_gene: -; j_gene: TRBJ1-1; CDR3aa: CASSPTRAEAFF; CDR3nt: TGTGCCAGCAGCCCAACCCGGGCTGAAGCTTTCTTT
v_gene: TRBV5-4; abundance: -; d_gene: -; j_gene: TRBJ2-4; CDR3aa: CASSLVVSGIAKNIQYF; CDR3nt: TGTGCCAGCAGCTTGGTGGTGTCGGGAATAGCCAAAAACATTCAGTACTTC
v_gene: TRBV6-1; abundance: -; d_gene: TRBD2; j_gene: TRBJ2-7; CDR3aa: CASSEGTSGRSYEQYF; CDR3nt: TGTGCCAGCAGTGAGGGAACTAGCGGGAGGTCCTACGAGCAGTACTTC
v_gene: TRBV13; abundance: -; d_gene: -; j_gene: TRBJ2-1; CDR3aa: CASSLAGQSMKGQFF; CDR3nt: TGTGCCAGCAGCTTAGCGGGACAATCAATGAAGGGGCAGTTCTTC
v_gene: TRBV7-9; abundance: -; d_gene: TRBD2; j_gene: TRBJ2-7; CDR3aa: CASSLRLAEVYEQYF; CDR3nt: TGTGCCAGCAGCTTAAGGCTAGCGGAAGTCTACGAGCAGTACTTC